This TCR beta chain appears in the sequencing data of a study of T cells in Graves' hyperthyroidism and ophthalmopathy (dated by TCRdb to about 2019). Turning to the overall study: Peripheral blood was collected at initial diagnosis, before any treatment. The paper reports TCR Vbeta CDR3 sequencing of some 140 peripheral blood samples: around 41 ophthalmopathy, fewer than 85 hyperthyroidism and about 17 progressor patients. The 85 to 100 discovery patients were divided at random into training and test sets in a 7:3 ratio. After sampling, hyperthyroidism patients received methimazole starting at 30 mg daily, and ophthalmopathy patients received high-dose intravenous methylprednisolone. A discovery cohort of around 100 patients, roughly 45 with Graves' ophthalmopathy and approximately 57 with stable Graves' hyperthyroidism, was used to find distinguishing TCR V-J signatures. In addition, the study compared T-cell repertoires in thyroid tissue and in blood from roughly six Graves' hyperthyroidism patients. Prospective prediction of ophthalmopathy was tested in an independent validation cohort of some 19 hyperthyroidism patients and some 17 patients who later progressed to ophthalmopathy.

Ophthalmopathy patients had moderately to severely active disease, with a Clinical Activity Score of 3 or more, a NOSPECS grade of 4 or more, and a disease duration of less than 3 months. Patients with uncontrolled infections, other autoimmune diseases, pregnancy or lactation were excluded. Diagnoses were established on the basis of clinical symptoms, serum thyroxine and TRAb, thyroid ultrasound, and orbital computed tomography. Ficoll-Paque density gradient centrifugation was used to isolate PBMCs from 8 to 10 ml of fresh peripheral blood. Trizol reagent was used to extract total RNA, and RNA quality was then checked on an Agilent 2100 Bioanalyzer. The TCR beta CDR3 regions were amplified from RNA transcripts. For the first round of RT-PCR on the TCR CDR3, the HTBI primer set was used together with the Qiagen OneStep RT-PCR kit. Libraries were constructed in a second round of multiplex PCR, after which size selection and purification were carried out. Sequencing of the libraries was done on an Illumina HiSeq2000 using paired-end 100 bp reads. On the authors' methods: SOAPnuke was used to process the raw data, removing reads that contained adapters or uncalled bases, had a mean Phred below 15, or lacked an exact match to the constant primer or identifier. High-quality paired reads were merged with COPE v1.2.5, and unique nucleotide sequences were defined as clonotypes. MiTCR v1.1 was used to align the clonotypes against IMGT TRBV, TRBD and TRBJ reference segments. Analysis was restricted to V-J combinations with a frequency above 0.0001, which covered roughly 99% of repertoires. The TCS score was defined as the ratio of F50 (clonal expansion) to E x V (chaos), calculated using BLOSUM62-based TCRdist between CDR3 peptides within each V-J. Welch's t-statistics and random forest reduced roughly 540 V-J features to some 14, which were used in a naive Bayes classifier (R e1071). TCRdb reprocessed the public reads (quality trimming at Q25 with fastp, clone calling with MiXCR) and kept in-frame beta chains. Each entry merges the rows of one CDR3 protein and shows their most common DNA and genes. These V and J calls are TCRdb output, not the study's own analysis. Within this sample are 40,000 to 65,000 distinct CDR3 sequences, with roughly half of them counted one time only. About a tenth of the sample lies in the top ten.

This clonotype was observed at least ten times. Which antigen it targets is not known. No qualities accompany the bases; no much larger clone lies one base away. There are 16 amino acids in the CDR3, from cysteine to phenylalanine inclusive. Only the CDR3 part of the read is kept: 48 bases, read in frame from the first base. After removal of 5 bases from V and 7 bases from J, the junction retains 5 bases not matched to a gene. The germline V gene yields MNHEY for CDR1 and SVGAGI for CDR2. What the study reported, not specific to this receptor: During validation, the model predicted progression to ophthalmopathy a median of around 7 months ahead of onset, with around 65% sensitivity and around 73% specificity. Ophthalmopathy was separated from stable hyperthyroidism by a 13 V-J signature model, with around 88% sensitivity and approximately 84% specificity obtained in cross-validation and 80%/75% obtained in testing. No statistical method was used to fix the sample size in advance, and group allocation was not hidden from the investigators. Blood samples also contained most of the expanded thyroid clonotypes (frequency above 0.001), which suggests that blood repertoires may reflect thyroid immune responses.

The specimen was blood. The receptor was isolated from a woman between 50 and 59 years old with Graves' ophthalmopathy. The rearranged segments are TRBV6-5 and TRBJ2-2; the junction holds 15 bases that match TRBD2. The CDR3 protein: CASSRTSGRAGGELFF. The DNA sequence is given as TGTGCCAGCAGTCGGACTAGCGGGAGGGCCGGCGGGGAGCTGTTTTTT.